This T cell receptor beta chain was observed in a study of blood T cell repertoires in COVID-19. About the study: There were acute and convalescent COVID-19 samples, and they came from the United States, Italy and Spain.

Per the study methods: Scientists estimated how many nucleated cells there were by amplifying reference gene primers. Generated by immunoSEQ multiplex PCR, the TCRdb table keeps only in-frame clones and is missing some. D and trimming come from the DNA, and the V and J calls and clone size come from that table. The data hold 200,000 to 250,000 clones, with roughly 89% observed a single time. V was clipped by 5 bases and J by 2 bases; unmatched bases: 7. The CDR3 extends over 15 amino acids. Germline V gene lookup returns CDR1 PRHDT and CDR2 FYEKMQ (reference sequence). The chain recombines TRBV13 with TRBJ2-3; the match to TRBD1 covers 7 bases. Sample: peripheral blood. The source of this sequence is a man under 40 who had recovered from COVID-19. The CDR3, as DNA: TGTGCCAGCAGCCCGGCAGGGGGTCCCACAGATACGCAGTATTTT. It is translated as CASSPAGGPTDTQYF.